These 14 T cell receptor beta chains share one sample of origin, sequenced in a study of identical twins. TCRdb recomputed calls from the 5' RACE reads with MiXCR, one row per CDR3 protein. The repertoire includes approximately 260,000 distinct CDR3 sequences, roughly 8% of them detected once, and less than 4% sits in the top ten. The data were also submitted as part of a second study, on yellow fever vaccine responses in identical twins.

The specimen was CD8+ T cells sorted from blood. Receptors originate from a woman between 18 and 29 years old in good health.

This clonotype was picked up many times. This CDR3 is CASSLVGVAEEQFF. The CDR3 DNA follows: TGTGCCAGCAGCTTAGTAGGTGTGGCGGAGGAGCAGTTCTTC. The rearrangement uses TRBV11-2 and TRBJ2-1; D remains ambiguous. Trimming stripped 1 base from V and 10 bases from J, with 14 bases between. Germline CDR1 reads SGHAT; CDR2 reads FQNNGV. This CDR3 region has 14 residues.

This clonotype was picked up many times. The CDR3 DNA reads TGTGCCAGCAGTTCCGGACACCAGGGCACAGATACGCAGTATTTT. Protein: CASSSGHQGTDTQYF. The gene calls are TRBV12-3 or TRBV12-4 and TRBJ2-3; tentative D call: TRBD1 (5 bases). The V end was cut by 4 bases, the J end by 1 base, with 12 bases between. The CDR3 extends over 15 amino acids.

The CDR3 DNA is TGTGCCAGCAGTCCATATCGGGCGCACTACGAGCAGTACTTC. Encoded protein: CASSPYRAHYEQYF. This chain uses TRBV6-1 with TRBJ2-7; D is unclear. V was clipped by 5 bases and J by 3 bases, with 14 bases between them. Germline V gives CDR1 MNHNS, CDR2 SASEGT. CDR3 length: 14 residues.

This clonotype was recorded many times. CDR3 amino acids: CASGIAGGYNEQFF. The CDR3 DNA sequence: TGTGCTAGTGGTATAGCGGGAGGCTACAATGAGCAGTTCTTC. The chain uses TRBV12-5 and TRBJ2-1, with 10 bases matching TRBD2. Germline trimming cut 5 bases from V and 3 bases from J; bases unmatched to any gene: 1. This CDR3 comprises 14 residues. The germline CDR1 and CDR2 sequences are LGHNT and FRNRAP.

This clonotype was recorded many times. The J gene is TRBJ2-1, the V gene TRBV29-1; D not resolved. Trimming shortened V by 1 base and J by 0 bases, and 7 bases separated the two germline ends. CDR1 SQVTM and CDR2 ANQGSEA come from the germline V gene. This CDR3 is 14 amino acids long. In DNA form, the CDR3 reads TGCAGCGTTGAAGCCGGCAACTCCTACAATGAGCAGTTCTTC. It specifies CSVEAGNSYNEQFF.

In this sample, this clonotype turned up once. The junction differs from germline at one of its ends, possibly a read error. The V and J genes are TRBV12-3 or TRBV12-4 and TRBJ2-5; 8 nucleotides line up with TRBD1. The CDR3 sequence is 10 residues long. CDR3 loop: CASSGDRLHF. In nucleotides, the CDR3 is TGTGCCAGCAGTGGGGACAGGCTGCACTTC.

The chain couples TRBV20-1 to TRBJ2-7; TRBD1 agrees at 8 bases. Germline V CDR1 and CDR2: DFQATT, SNEGSKA (reference sequence). V lost 6 bases to trimming and J lost 5 bases; unmatched junction nucleotides: 15. The CDR3 consists of 15 residues. The CDR3 here is CSAQYDRGSSHEQYF. CDR3 coding DNA: TGCAGTGCCCAATACGACAGGGGATCGAGTCACGAGCAGTACTTC.

In DNA, the CDR3 is TGTGCCAGCAGCCGGGACGAACGCTACGAGCAGTACTTC. Residues: CASSRDERYEQYF. V gene TRBV6-2 or TRBV6-3 combines with J gene TRBJ2-7, with D perhaps assigned TRBD1 or TRBD2 (5 bases each). Trimming cost V 6 bases and J 3 bases, with 12 bases left between them. Germline V lookup: CDR1 MNHEY, CDR2 SVGEGT. The CDR3 extends over 13 amino acids.

The rearrangement links TRBV20-1 to TRBJ2-3; D remains ambiguous. Germline V gene data show CDR1 as DFQATT and CDR2 as SNEGSKA (reference sequence). The ends were cut back, 4 bases at V and 6 bases at J, with 20 bases in the middle. The CDR3 has 15 amino acids. CDR3: CSAKFFMLESDTQYF. The DNA for the CDR3 is TGCAGTGCTAAATTTTTCATGCTAGAATCGGATACGCAGTATTTT.

This clonotype was found many times. This chain links TRBV7-9 with TRBJ1-1, with a tentative D call TRBD1 (5 bases). The CDR3 is 12 residues long. The ends were cut back, 4 bases at V and 4 bases at J, with 7 bases in the middle. The germline V gene encodes CDR1 SEHNR and CDR2 FQNEAQ (reference sequence). For the CDR3, the DNA is TGTGCCAGCAGCTCGGGACTCACTGAAGCTTTCTTT. Protein sequence: CASSSGLTEAFF.

This clonotype was recorded many times. This rearrangement joins TRBV2 to TRBJ2-1, with D tentatively TRBD1 (5 bases). Germline-derived CDR1 and CDR2 are SNHLY and FYNNEI. The germline V and J ends were trimmed by 2 bases and 2 bases, with 13 bases remaining between them. The CDR3 length is 16 residues. The CDR3 bases are TGTGCCAGCAGTGAAAGACTGGGGCCCCCCTACAATGAGCAGTTCTTC. It yields the protein CASSERLGPPYNEQFF.

This clonotype was observed a few times. The junction and the germline gene differ at one end; a read error may be behind it. The chain combines TRBV11-2 with TRBJ2-7; D possibly corresponds to TRBD1 (6 bases). This CDR3 has 12 amino acids. Germline V gene data show CDR1 as SGHAT and CDR2 as FQNNGV. Written as DNA, the CDR3 is TGTGCCAGCAGCTTATCTTGGGGGCCTAGTTTCTTC. Translating gives CASSLSWGPSFF.

This clonotype occurred many times. This chain links TRBV3-1 with TRBJ2-5; 11 bases align to TRBD2. The junction had 17 bases not matched to a gene; V was cut back by 0 bases and J by 5 bases. This CDR3 region has 20 residues. The germline gives CDR1 LGHDT, CDR2 YNNKEL (reference sequence). The CDR3 loop is CASSQETTSGIPLPGETQYF. The CDR3 DNA is TGTGCCAGCAGCCAAGAAACGACTAGCGGGATCCCTCTTCCCGGGGAGACCCAGTACTTC.

The gene calls are TRBV30 and TRBJ2-1; 9 bases align to TRBD2. Germline V lookup: CDR1 GTSNPN, CDR2 SVGIG (reference sequence). The trim removed 2 bases at V and 10 bases at J, leaving 3 bases unmatched. The CDR3 is 12 amino acids. CDR3 sequence reads: CAWSPSGREQFF. The CDR3 coding sequence is TGTGCCTGGAGTCCAAGCGGGAGGGAGCAGTTCTTC.